The 22 T cell receptor beta chains in this list originate from one sample, sequenced in a study of control samples from healthy donors and cancer patients. Sequenced by immunoSEQ multiplex PCR; TCRdb stores in-frame clones only, minus some. The sample lists some 58,000 clones, 87% occurring once. Source material: PBMCs. The receptors were gathered from a woman aged 60 to 75 with lung cancer.

The rearrangement links TRBV29-1 to TRBJ2-3, with D maybe TRBD2 (5 bases). The CDR3 has 13 amino acids. With 3 bases removed from V and 1 base from J, the gap between germline ends came to 8 bases. Germline assignment: CDR1 SQVTM and CDR2 ANQGSEA. The chain's CDR3 is CSVEKRGTDTQYF. The CDR3 DNA reads TGCAGCGTTGAGAAGAGGGGCACAGATACGCAGTATTTT.

The chain joins TRBV25-1 to TRBJ2-3; the D call may be TRBD1 or TRBD2 (5 bases each). From germline, CDR1 is MGHDK and CDR2 SYGVNS. Trimming took off 6 bases at V and 10 bases at J, with 14 bases between the two ends. This CDR3 is 12 amino acids long. The DNA for the CDR3 is TGTGCCAGCAGCGGGGCTGTTCGTGCGCAGTATTTT. Its translation: CASSGAVRAQYF.

This chain joins TRBV11-3 and TRBJ2-3, with D unresolved. Germline CDR1 SGHNT, CDR2 YENEEA. V was pared by 1 base and J by 2 bases, with 10 bases between. The CDR3 runs to 15 residues. The CDR3 loop is CASSLGGFNTDTQYF. The CDR3 nucleotides read TGTGCCAGCAGCTTAGGCGGATTCAACACAGATACGCAGTATTTT.

This clone occurred once. In nucleotides, the CDR3 is TGTGCAAGTCGTCCTTGGGAGGGACAGCCCCAGCATTTT. Protein sequence: CASRPWEGQPQHF. J is TRBJ1-5 and V is TRBV12-2. TRBV12-2 counts as a pseudogene. The CDR3 has 13 amino acids.

J is TRBJ2-5 and V is TRBV4-1; D unresolved. The germline V gene encodes CDR1 MGHRA and CDR2 YSYEKL. V gave up 1 base and J gave up 1 base, with 13 bases separating them. The CDR3 runs to 16 residues. CDR3 nucleotides: TGCGCCAGCAGCCAAGCAGCGACCACGGGCCAAGAGACCCAGTACTTC. The encoded protein is CASSQAATTGQETQYF.

This clone appeared once. The chain employs TRBV18 and TRBJ2-5, with 7 bases identical to TRBD1. Germline CDR1 and CDR2: KGHSH and LQKENI. This CDR3 has 15 residues. V gave up 3 bases and J gave up 1 base; unmatched junction bases: 5. CDR3 loop: CASSPRQGSQETQYF. In DNA, the CDR3 is TGTGCCAGCTCACCGCGACAGGGATCCCAAGAGACCCAGTACTTC.

The rearrangement links TRBV7-2 to TRBJ2-6; 10 bases map to TRBD1. V shed 6 bases, J shed 4 bases, and the junction held 9 bases outside the gene matches. Per the germline V gene, CDR1 is SGHTA and CDR2 is FQGNSA. The CDR3 consists of 17 residues. In DNA, the CDR3 is TGTGCCAGCAGTCCCCGACAGGGGGCTTCGGGGGCCAACGTCCTGACTTTC. Its protein product is CASSPRQGASGANVLTF.

The V gene is TRBV5-1, the J gene TRBJ2-7; maybe TRBD1 (5 bases). The V end was cut by 1 base, the J end by 6 bases, with 14 bases between. The CDR3 is 14 residues long. Germline lookup yields CDR1 SGHRS and CDR2 YFSETQ. The CDR3 protein is CASSLQGSASEQYF. The CDR3 DNA sequence: TGCGCCAGCAGCTTGCAGGGATCGGCCAGCGAGCAGTACTTC.

V and J are TRBV10-2 and TRBJ2-7; TRBD1 might be the D (6 bases). The CDR3 is 14 residues long. Trimming stripped 6 bases from V and 3 bases from J, with 15 bases between. Germline CDR1 reads WSHSY; CDR2 reads SAAADI. The CDR3 bases are TGCGCCAGCAGGTACTCAGGGGAAGGCTACGAGCAGTACTTC. This sequence encodes CASRYSGEGYEQYF.

This chain joins TRBV9 and TRBJ2-7, with D unresolved. V shed 3 bases and J shed 6 bases, with 16 bases lying between them. The CDR3 totals 14 residues. Germline V gene lookup returns CDR1 SGDLS and CDR2 YYNGEE. The CDR3 coding sequence is TGTGCCAGCAGCGCTCCCAGCAAACTGGGCGAGCAGTACTTC. Encoded protein: CASSAPSKLGEQYF.

The rearrangement links TRBV7-3 to TRBJ2-1; 11 bases fit TRBD1. The V segment lost 5 bases and the J segment 7 bases; nucleotides outside the gene matches: 4. The CDR3 spans 14 residues. Germline loops: CDR1 SGHTA, CDR2 FQGTGA. CDR3 amino acids: CASSRGQGGNEQFF. The CDR3 DNA reads TGTGCCAGCAGCAGGGGACAGGGGGGTAATGAGCAGTTCTTC.

This chain joins TRBV4-1 and TRBJ1-5; 9 nucleotides align to TRBD1. The ends lost 5 bases at V and 6 bases at J; junction bases unmatched: 14. The CDR3 runs 17 residues. CDR1 MGHRA and CDR2 YSYEKL come from the germline V gene. This CDR3 reads CASSSPPGTGTGQPQHF. CDR3 nucleotides: TGCGCCAGCAGCTCCCCGCCCGGGACAGGGACAGGTCAGCCCCAGCATTTT.

The sample holds one count of this clone. The chain links TRBV7-2 to TRBJ2-2; D is perhaps TRBD1 (5 bases). Trimming stripped 5 bases from V and 7 bases from J, with 14 bases between. The CDR3 covers 14 residues. The germline CDR1 and CDR2 sequences are SGHTA and FQGNSA. CDR3 nucleotides: TGTGCCAGCAGCCCTCAGGGTGTGAGCGGGGAGCTGTTTTTT. It encodes CASSPQGVSGELFF.

V and J are TRBV27 and TRBJ2-3; D might be TRBD2 (5 bases). The germline V gene encodes CDR1 MNHEY and CDR2 SMNVEV (reference sequence). CDR3 size: 14 residues. Deletions cut 1 base from V and 1 base from J, with 6 bases between. The CDR3 nucleotides read TGTGCCAGCAGTTTATGGCGGGGCACAGATACGCAGTATTTT. As protein: CASSLWRGTDTQYF.

The genes are TRBV5-1 and TRBJ2-3, with TRBD2 matching over 10 bases. The germline V gene encodes CDR1 SGHRS and CDR2 YFSETQ. V dropped 0 bases and J dropped 4; count of bases not matched to a gene: 2. This CDR3 region has 15 residues. This chain's CDR3 is CASSLALAGADTQYF. The CDR3, as DNA: TGCGCCAGCAGCTTGGCTCTAGCGGGAGCAGATACGCAGTATTTT.

The V gene is TRBV29-1, the J gene TRBJ2-5; TRBD1 matches 8 bases. The CDR3 is 14 residues long. The J segment lost 4 bases and the V segment lost 4 bases, leaving 8 bases of the junction unmatched. Per the germline V gene, CDR1 is SQVTM and CDR2 is ANQGSEA. CDR3 sequence reads: CSVAPTGVGETQYF. As DNA, the CDR3 is TGCAGCGTTGCCCCGACAGGGGTCGGAGAGACCCAGTACTTC. The full variable domain, with the rest looked up from reference TRBV29-1 and TRBJ2-5, is SAVISQKPSRDICQRGTSLTIQCQVDSQVTMMFWYRQQPGQSLTLIATANQGSEATYESGFVIDKFPISRPNLTFSTLTVSNMSPEDSSIYLCSVAPTGVGETQYFGPGTRLLVL.

This clone was seen only once. V is TRBV7-9 and J is TRBJ2-7; weak D call: TRBD2 (5 bases). This CDR3 has 15 residues. V was shortened by 8 bases and J by 0 bases, with 17 bases between the two germline ends. Germline V CDR1 and CDR2: SEHNR, FQNEAQ (reference sequence). CDR3 protein: CASGGPIIASYEQYF. The CDR3 DNA reads as TGTGCCAGCGGCGGGCCGATCATCGCCTCCTACGAGCAGTACTTC.

This rearrangement joins TRBV7-7 to TRBJ2-2, with TRBD2 matching over 8 bases. This CDR3 has 15 residues. V dropped 1 base and J dropped 7; count of bases not matched to a gene: 5. CDR1 SSHAT and CDR2 FNYEAQ come from the germline V gene (reference sequence). CDR3 protein: CASSLVSGIVGELFF. Written as DNA, the CDR3 is TGTGCCAGCAGCTTAGTTAGCGGGATTGTCGGGGAGCTGTTTTTT.

The V gene is TRBV5-6, the J gene TRBJ2-7; no firm D call. The ends were cut back, 4 bases at V and 2 bases at J, with 10 bases in the middle. The CDR3 loop spans 13 amino acids. The germline gives CDR1 SGHDT, CDR2 YYEEEE. The CDR3 DNA reads as TGTGCCAGCAGCACGGTACTTGCCTACGAGCAGTACTTC. Protein product: CASSTVLAYEQYF.

This sequence joins TRBV19 and TRBJ1-2; D is ambiguous. Trimming took 8 bases from V and 4 from J, leaving 14 bases between them. The CDR3 contains 13 residues. CDR1 and CDR2 from the germline V gene are LNHDA and SQIVND (reference sequence). CDR3: CASDGGVLYGYTF. CDR3 DNA sequence: TGTGCCAGTGACGGTGGCGTACTCTATGGCTACACCTTC. Using reference TRBV19 and TRBJ1-2 for the parts outside the CDR3, the full variable domain is DGGITQSPKYLFRKEGQNVTLSCEQNLNHDAMYWYRQDPGQGLRLIYYSQIVNDFQKGDIAEGYSVSREKKESFPLTVTSAQKNPTAFYLCASDGGVLYGYTFGSGTRLTVV.

V gene TRBV10-3 combines with J gene TRBJ2-1; 7 bases line up with TRBD2. This CDR3 contains 17 residues. The germline V gene encodes CDR1 ENHRY and CDR2 SYGVKD. Germline trimming cut 0 bases from V and 0 bases from J; bases unmatched to any gene: 5. CDR3 in amino acids: CAISESSSGLSYNEQFF. In DNA, the CDR3 is TGTGCCATCAGTGAGTCAAGTAGCGGGCTCTCCTACAATGAGCAGTTCTTC.

The rearrangement uses TRBV25-1 and TRBJ1-4; no definite D call. Germline loops: CDR1 MGHDK, CDR2 SYGVNS. Trimming took off 1 base at V and 0 bases at J, with 6 bases between the two ends. This CDR3 is 15 amino acids long. The CDR3 nucleotides read TGTGCCAGCAGTGAATGGATTACAACTAATGAAAAACTGTTTTTT. As protein: CASSEWITTNEKLFF. Combining the CDR3 with reference TRBV25-1 and TRBJ1-4 gives the whole variable domain EADIYQTPRYLVIGTGKKITLECSQTMGHDKMYWYQQDPGMELHLIHYSYGVNSTEKGDLSSESTVSRIRTEHFPLTLESARPSHTSQYLCASSEWITTNEKLFFGSGTQLSVL.